This is a list of T cell receptor beta chains from one sample in a study of Ad26.COV2.S vaccination and SARS-CoV-2 variants. Method: immunoSEQ multiplex PCR; TCRdb's copy keeps in-frame clones and lacks some. Of roughly 400,000 clones listed, less than 95% are singletons. The source material was peripheral blood, sampled in a trial of Ad26.COV2.S vaccine versus placebo. The receptor set was obtained from a person between 18 and 65 years old who received the Ad26.COV2.S COVID-19 vaccine or a placebo. Each CDR3 is given with its conserved first and last residue. The order of the fields is V gene, D gene, clone size, J gene, CDR3 DNA, CDR3 protein. A D gene is named only where the DNA matches it firmly. Clone size is stated in some rows and not others, as once, few, many or a class when expanded.

v_call: TRBV4-2; d_call: TRBD2; clone_size: .; j_call: TRBJ2-1; cdr3_nt: TGTGCCAGCAGCCAAGAGGGGACTAGCGGGAGGTCGAGCTCCTACAATGAGCAGTTCTTC; cdr3_aa: CASSQEGTSGRSSSYNEQFF
v_call: TRBV6-2/TRBV6-3; d_call: .; clone_size: .; j_call: TRBJ2-6; cdr3_nt: TGTGCCAGCAGTTACAGCGGGTGGGACTCTGGGGCCAACGTCCTGACTTTC; cdr3_aa: CASSYSGWDSGANVLTF
v_call: TRBV5-8; d_call: TRBD1; clone_size: .; j_call: TRBJ2-7; cdr3_nt: TGTGCCAGCAACCAAGACAGGGTGAACTCCTACGAGCAGTACTTC; cdr3_aa: CASNQDRVNSYEQYF
v_call: TRBV5-4; d_call: TRBD2; clone_size: .; j_call: TRBJ2-7; cdr3_nt: TGTGCCAGCAGCCTAGCGGGAGGGAGCTCCTACGAGCAGTACTTC; cdr3_aa: CASSLAGGSSYEQYF
v_call: TRBV11-2; d_call: .; clone_size: .; j_call: TRBJ1-3; cdr3_nt: TGTGCCAGCAGTCGGGGGTCTGGAAACACCATATATTTT; cdr3_aa: CASSRGSGNTIYF
v_call: TRBV5-1; d_call: .; clone_size: .; j_call: TRBJ2-5; cdr3_nt: TGCGCCAGCAGCTTGGAAATAGGAGAGACCCAGTACTTC; cdr3_aa: CASSLEIGETQYF
v_call: TRBV11-3; d_call: TRBD2; clone_size: .; j_call: TRBJ2-7; cdr3_nt: TGTGCCAGCAGCTTAGACGGGGGGATTGGTATGAACGAGCAGTACTTC; cdr3_aa: CASSLDGGIGMNEQYF
v_call: TRBV30; d_call: TRBD1; clone_size: .; j_call: TRBJ1-5; cdr3_nt: TGTGCCTGGAGTGTCAGGGACAGGGGCCCCCGGGGGCCCCAGCATTTT; cdr3_aa: CAWSVRDRGPRGPQHF
v_call: TRBV6-2/TRBV6-3; d_call: .; clone_size: .; j_call: TRBJ2-1; cdr3_nt: TGTGCCAGCAGTTACTCCATGGGGGGAAATGAGCAGTTCTTC; cdr3_aa: CASSYSMGGNEQFF
v_call: TRBV2; d_call: TRBD1; clone_size: .; j_call: TRBJ2-5; cdr3_nt: TGTGCCAGCAGTGAGGCAGGGGGCCAAGAGACCCAGTACTTC; cdr3_aa: CASSEAGGQETQYF
v_call: TRBV5-1; d_call: TRBD2; clone_size: .; j_call: TRBJ2-1; cdr3_nt: TGCGCCAGCAGCGTACTAGCGGGAGGACGTTACAATGAGCAGTTCTTC; cdr3_aa: CASSVLAGGRYNEQFF
v_call: TRBV7-3; d_call: .; clone_size: .; j_call: TRBJ2-3; cdr3_nt: TGTGCCAGCAGCTTATTTGCAAACCGGGACACAGATACGCAGTATTTT; cdr3_aa: CASSLFANRDTDTQYF
v_call: TRBV27; d_call: TRBD1; clone_size: .; j_call: TRBJ2-5; cdr3_nt: TGTGCCAGCAGTCCCCGGGACAGGCAAGAGACCCAGTACTTC; cdr3_aa: CASSPRDRQETQYF
v_call: TRBV4-2; d_call: TRBD2; clone_size: .; j_call: TRBJ2-1; cdr3_nt: TGTGCCAGCAGCCAACTTCGGTGGGAGGGCCTCAATGAGCAGTTCTTC; cdr3_aa: CASSQLRWEGLNEQFF
v_call: TRBV6-2/TRBV6-3; d_call: .; clone_size: once; j_call: TRBJ1-5; cdr3_nt: TGTGCCAGCAGTTACTCGAAGACTGCGGGGCCCCAGCATTTT; cdr3_aa: CASSYSKTAGPQHF
v_call: TRBV6-6; d_call: .; clone_size: .; j_call: TRBJ2-5; cdr3_nt: TGTGCCAGCAGTTACTCAAGGGAGGAGACCCAGTACTTC; cdr3_aa: CASSYSREETQYF
v_call: TRBV6-5; d_call: TRBD1; clone_size: .; j_call: TRBJ1-6; cdr3_nt: TGTGCCAGCAGTTACAATCCGGGACAGGGGGCACCCCTCCACTTT; cdr3_aa: CASSYNPGQGAPLHF
v_call: TRBV16; d_call: .; clone_size: .; j_call: TRBJ2-5; cdr3_nt: TGTGCCAGCAGCCAAGTAAGGGAGACCCAGTACTTC; cdr3_aa: CASSQVRETQYF
v_call: TRBV5-5; d_call: TRBD2; clone_size: .; j_call: TRBJ2-7; cdr3_nt: TGTGCCAGCAGCTTCCCCCTAGCGGGAGCGGAGCAGTACTTC; cdr3_aa: CASSFPLAGAEQYF
v_call: TRBV28; d_call: .; clone_size: .; j_call: TRBJ2-5; cdr3_nt: TGTGCCAGCAGTTACCCCCTTAGGGTGACCCAGTACTTC; cdr3_aa: CASSYPLRVTQYF
v_call: TRBV19; d_call: .; clone_size: .; j_call: TRBJ1-5; cdr3_nt: TGTGCCAGTAGTATACTGGGGACTCTTAGCAATCAGCCCCAGCATTTT; cdr3_aa: CASSILGTLSNQPQHF
v_call: TRBV11-2; d_call: .; clone_size: .; j_call: TRBJ1-3; cdr3_nt: TGTGCCAGCAGCTTCCGGGCCCCGATCTCTGGAAACACCATATATTTT; cdr3_aa: CASSFRAPISGNTIYF
v_call: TRBV10-3; d_call: .; clone_size: .; j_call: TRBJ2-7; cdr3_nt: TGTGCCATCAGTGAGGGCAGACCCTCCTCAGCCTACGAGCAGTACTTC; cdr3_aa: CAISEGRPSSAYEQYF
v_call: TRBV15; d_call: TRBD1; clone_size: .; j_call: TRBJ2-7; cdr3_nt: TGTGCCACCAGCAGGGGGACAGGGGGCTACGAGCAGTACTTC; cdr3_aa: CATSRGTGGYEQYF
v_call: TRBV6-2/TRBV6-3; d_call: TRBD2; clone_size: .; j_call: TRBJ2-3; cdr3_nt: TGTGCCAGCAGTTCACCCTCCCGGACTAGCGGGACCACAGATACGCAGTATTTT; cdr3_aa: CASSSPSRTSGTTDTQYF
v_call: TRBV27; d_call: .; clone_size: .; j_call: TRBJ2-2; cdr3_nt: TGTGCCAGCAGACCCGGGGTACAGAACACCGGGGAGCTGTTTTTT; cdr3_aa: CASRPGVQNTGELFF
v_call: TRBV19; d_call: TRBD2; clone_size: .; j_call: TRBJ2-1; cdr3_nt: TGTGCCAGTAGTACGAGACGGGGACTAGCACGCTACAATGAGCAGTTCTTC; cdr3_aa: CASSTRRGLARYNEQFF
v_call: TRBV5-1; d_call: TRBD2; clone_size: .; j_call: TRBJ2-3; cdr3_nt: TGCGCCAGCAGCTCCCAGGGAGCGGGAGCGGCAGATACGCAGTATTTT; cdr3_aa: CASSSQGAGAADTQYF
v_call: TRBV7-2; d_call: .; clone_size: .; j_call: TRBJ2-7; cdr3_nt: TGTGCCAGCAGCTTAGTTTCTAGTTCCTTGAACGAGCAGTACTTC; cdr3_aa: CASSLVSSSLNEQYF
v_call: TRBV2; d_call: TRBD2; clone_size: .; j_call: TRBJ2-1; cdr3_nt: TGTGCCAGCAGTGAAGCGGGACTAGCTACGCCCAATGAGCAGTTCTTC; cdr3_aa: CASSEAGLATPNEQFF
v_call: TRBV6-5; d_call: TRBD1; clone_size: .; j_call: TRBJ2-1; cdr3_nt: TGTGCCAGCAGTTACTCGACAGGGGAACTCTACAATGAGCAGTTCTTC; cdr3_aa: CASSYSTGELYNEQFF
v_call: TRBV11-3; d_call: .; clone_size: .; j_call: TRBJ2-3; cdr3_nt: TGTGCCAGCAGCTCCGGGACAAGCACAGATACGCAGTATTTT; cdr3_aa: CASSSGTSTDTQYF
v_call: TRBV5-6; d_call: TRBD2; clone_size: .; j_call: TRBJ2-1; cdr3_nt: TGTGCCAGCAGCTTGGGGGCTAGCGGTGGATACAATGAGCAGTTCTTC; cdr3_aa: CASSLGASGGYNEQFF
v_call: TRBV7-9; d_call: .; clone_size: few; j_call: TRBJ1-2; cdr3_nt: TGTGCCAGCAGCTTAAGGGAAATTCAGGGGCCCTATGGCTACACCTTC; cdr3_aa: CASSLREIQGPYGYTF
v_call: TRBV10-3; d_call: .; clone_size: .; j_call: TRBJ2-1; cdr3_nt: TGTGCCATCAGCCAGGGTACCTACAATGAGCAGTTCTTC; cdr3_aa: CAISQGTYNEQFF
v_call: TRBV29-1; d_call: .; clone_size: .; j_call: TRBJ2-1; cdr3_nt: TGCAGCGTTGAAATACCTGCCCGAGCGACCAACAATGAGCAGTTCTTC; cdr3_aa: CSVEIPARATNNEQFF
v_call: TRBV24-1; d_call: .; clone_size: .; j_call: TRBJ2-1; cdr3_nt: TGTGCCACCAGTGGGAGCTCCTACAATGAGCAGTTCTTC; cdr3_aa: CATSGSSYNEQFF
v_call: TRBV27; d_call: .; clone_size: .; j_call: TRBJ2-6; cdr3_nt: TGTGCCAGCTATGGTTTAACTGGGGCCAACGTCCTGACTTTC; cdr3_aa: CASYGLTGANVLTF
v_call: TRBV28; d_call: .; clone_size: .; j_call: TRBJ1-1; cdr3_nt: TGTGCCAGCAACCCACGACGGAACACTGAAGCTTTCTTT; cdr3_aa: CASNPRRNTEAFF
v_call: TRBV6-5; d_call: .; clone_size: once; j_call: TRBJ1-5; cdr3_nt: TGTGCCAGCAGCGTAGTACAGGGAGATAGTCAGCCCCAGCATTTT; cdr3_aa: CASSVVQGDSQPQHF
v_call: TRBV10-3; d_call: .; clone_size: .; j_call: TRBJ2-4; cdr3_nt: TGTGCCATCAGTGCGGGACTAGCCAAAAACATTCAGTACTTC; cdr3_aa: CAISAGLAKNIQYF
v_call: TRBV7-6; d_call: TRBD1; clone_size: .; j_call: TRBJ2-7; cdr3_nt: TGTGCCAGCAGCTTAGGAGCTGGGACAGCCTACGAGCAGTACTTC; cdr3_aa: CASSLGAGTAYEQYF
v_call: TRBV7-9; d_call: .; clone_size: .; j_call: TRBJ2-5; cdr3_nt: TGTGCCAGCAGCAGAGAGACCCAGTACTTC; cdr3_aa: CASSRETQYF
v_call: TRBV10-3; d_call: .; clone_size: .; j_call: TRBJ1-2; cdr3_nt: TGTGCCATCAGTGAGACAGATAACTATGGCTACACCTTC; cdr3_aa: CAISETDNYGYTF
v_call: TRBV10-3; d_call: .; clone_size: .; j_call: TRBJ1-2; cdr3_nt: TGTGCCATCACCGGGCCGGGGGATGGCTACACCTTC; cdr3_aa: CAITGPGDGYTF
v_call: TRBV11-3; d_call: TRBD2; clone_size: .; j_call: TRBJ2-7; cdr3_nt: TGTGCCAGCAGTCCTAATACAGCGGGAGGGCCCGGCGAGCAGTACTTC; cdr3_aa: CASSPNTAGGPGEQYF
v_call: TRBV28; d_call: .; clone_size: .; j_call: TRBJ2-1; cdr3_nt: TGTGCCAGCAGTCCCGGATACAATGAGCAGTTCTTC; cdr3_aa: CASSPGYNEQFF
v_call: TRBV2; d_call: .; clone_size: .; j_call: TRBJ2-1; cdr3_nt: TGTGCCAGCAGGGGGGAGGCGTCCTACAATGAGCAGTTCTTC; cdr3_aa: CASRGEASYNEQFF
v_call: TRBV10-3; d_call: TRBD1; clone_size: .; j_call: TRBJ2-7; cdr3_nt: TGTGCCATCAACGACCACCGGGACAGGGGCGGCTACGAGCAGTACTTC; cdr3_aa: CAINDHRDRGGYEQYF
v_call: TRBV27; d_call: .; clone_size: .; j_call: TRBJ2-4; cdr3_nt: TGTGCCAGCAGTGACCGGGTAGTCCGGGCCAAAAACATTCAGTACTTC; cdr3_aa: CASSDRVVRAKNIQYF